The following is a T cell receptor beta chain sequence with its context. The CDR3 runs to 12 residues. The record originates from a study of blood T cell repertoires in COVID-19. Study as a whole: Material from acute and convalescent COVID-19 was sourced from the United States, Italy and Spain.

Libraries were prepared by immunoSEQ multiplex PCR; TCRdb keeps only in-frame clonotypes and omits some of them. The sample consists of under 250,000 clones, roughly 88% of them appearing once. This receptor was taken from a middle-aged man with active or convalescent COVID-19. The V call is TRBV12-3 or TRBV12-4, the J call TRBJ1-2, with 10 bases matching TRBD1. The sequenced material came from peripheral blood. CDR3 in amino acids: CAVRQGAYGYTF. The CDR3 bases are TGTGCGGTTAGACAGGGGGCATATGGCTACACCTTC.